This note documents a single T cell receptor (beta chain) sequence. The specificity of this receptor is unknown. No much larger clone is present one base from it, and per-base qualities are unavailable. The library was made by UMI-ligation and nested PCR. An equimolar mix of two oligonucleotides covering both TRBC1 and TRBC2 was used as the beta constant-region primer. Four rounds of PCR, combining the SP2 primer with nested alpha and beta constant-region primers, were used to amplify the ligated cDNA. A single-stranded oligonucleotide containing the SP2 primer and a 12-nucleotide UMI was joined to the 3' end of the cDNA by T4 RNA ligase 1. The ligation reaction was incubated at 16°C for roughly 19-25 hours. PCR2 was typically run as a SYBR Green qPCR and stopped at a predetermined threshold to prevent over-amplification. Agencourt AMPure XP magnetic beads were used for all purifications after the first. Library quantification was done by Qubit, followed by a TapeStation check on which the main peak was expected at around 650 bp. The pooled libraries were sequenced on an Illumina MiSeq using v2 2x251 paired-end kits, which usually yielded 1-2 million reads per sample. Each sample library was pooled at approximately 4 nM, and roughly 4.5-8% PhiX was included to improve cluster recognition. On the study's bioinformatics: FASTQ reads processed by Demultiplexor were assigned V and J genes by Decombinator through tag matching that tolerated a single base-pair mismatch. Collapsinator relied on UMIs to fix sequencing errors as well as frequency errors caused by PCR heterogeneity. TCRs were translated and CDR3s were extracted from the conserved cysteine to the FGXG phenylalanine by CDR3Translator, with non-productive sequences being flagged. Repertoires were subsampled to equal numbers of UMI-defined TCRs before Gini, Shannon entropy and inverse Simpson indices were calculated. Within the linear range, a power law was fitted to clonotype abundance distributions using maximum likelihood. On one naive CD8 sample, the pipeline and MIGEC gave similar UMI counts, unique TCR numbers and clonal distributions. In one analysis, naive TCRs that were also found in any memory subset of the same donor were excluded from the naive repertoire. A set of 6,000 to 8,000 CMV-associated CDR3 sequences, compiled from VDJdb and a published dataset, was used to search the repertoires. TCRdb reran the public reads through fastp at Q25 and MiXCR, keeping productive beta chains. Rows are unified per CDR3 protein, each entry keeping the most common DNA and genes. Clone size and V and J calls follow TCRdb, not the original study. The sample table holds 150,000 or so distinct CDR3 sequences, of which about 20% were seen once. 0.085% to 0.11% of the sample is held by the ten biggest clonotypes.

In the germline V gene, CDR1 corresponds to MDHEN and CDR2 to SYDVKM. Counted from cysteine to phenylalanine, this CDR3 has 17 amino acids. The CDR3 DNA has 51 bases and is translated from base 1. V trim: 5 bases; J trim: 5 bases; unmatched bases: 11. Separate amplification of TCR alpha and beta chain libraries was performed from the second PCR step onward. The CMV status of each donor was determined by measuring IFNgamma production from CD4+ T cells after fresh PBMCs had been stimulated overnight with CMV viral lysate. Miltenyi beads were used first to positively select CD4 T cells, and CD8 T cells were then positively selected from the CD4-negative fraction. Cells were stained for CD3, CD4, CD8, CD45RA, CD27 and a live/dead dye and were sorted on a BD Aria II into four subsets based on CD45RA and CD27. A few healthy volunteers provided blood, and each donor's sample was split into CD4 and CD8 T cells and then further divided into four differentiation subsets. About 110 ml of peripheral blood was collected from each donor, and PBMC were isolated by Ficoll-Paque PLUS density-gradient centrifugation. The sorted cells were lysed in RLT buffer, after which RNA was extracted using a Qiagen RNeasy kit and kept at -80 degrees C.

These data come from a study of naive and memory T cell subsets (dated by TCRdb to the late 2010s). Context from the whole study: An open-source, UMI-based TCR alpha and beta sequencing pipeline was applied to sorted naive and memory peripheral blood T cell subsets. RNA was DNase-treated and reverse transcribed with TCR constant-region primers, mostly using SuperScript III. IgG serology results and the functional CMV T cell responses were in complete agreement. The paper's findings and limits, for the study overall: Single alpha or beta chain sequences, rather than paired alpha/beta receptors, were used to define clonotypes. TCR abundance followed a power law with an exponent that was different for naive and memory subsets but consistent across the three individuals. RNA-based TCR counts may be influenced by expression changes linked to T cell activation and differentiation. After error correction, over 85% of naive TCR sequences appeared only once, giving much steeper abundance distributions than memory subsets. A few larger clonotypes were present in naive repertoires, especially CD8 naive repertoires, and these clonotypes were possibly memory cells re-expressing CD45RA. The repertoire findings for the naive and memory subsets could not be validated against a ground truth, as none was available. In both CD4 and CD8 cells, the Gini index increased while Shannon and inverse Simpson diversity decreased from naive through CM, EM and EMRA.

Input material: naive CD4+ T cells from blood. The sample's cell subset or site, from its label and the paper: naive T cells, CD45RA high CD27+. The sequence came from a human donor in good health. Recombination linked TRBV28 to TRBJ2-6, with TRBD1 matching 8 junction bases. At the DNA level, the sequence is TGTGCCAGCAGTGCAGGGATTAGGACAGGGTGGGCCAACGTCCTGACTTTC. Translation gives CASSAGIRTGWANVLTF.